Shown below are 9 T cell receptor beta chains from a single sample sequenced in a study of OX40 agonist ivuxolimab in advanced cancers. Libraries were built with the immunoSEQ multiplex PCR assay. In TCRdb, the immuneACCESS table is reduced to in-frame sequences with V and J assigned. These tables do not hold every clone; where another copy was compared, an unresolved V gene accounts for under half, and the others remain unexplained. The sample table contains under 70,000 clones; only one count was recorded for around 90% of them. Around 7.3% of the sample rests with the top ten. This specimen was CD4+ or CD8+ T cells sorted from blood, taken in a trial of the OX40 agonist ivuxolimab. Receptor source: an adult with an advanced solid tumor such as melanoma, head and neck, liver or kidney cancer.

The rearrangement joins TRBV9 to TRBJ2-1; D possibly corresponds to TRBD2 (6 bases). This CDR3 has 15 residues. The ends were cut back, 0 bases at V and 7 bases at J, with 14 bases in the middle. The germline V gene has CDR1 SGDLS and CDR2 YYNGEE. CDR3: CASSVDGGAGNEQFF. The CDR3 coding sequence is TGTGCCAGCAGCGTAGACGGCGGGGCTGGGAATGAGCAGTTCTTC.

V gene TRBV30 combines with J gene TRBJ2-1, with 7 positions matching TRBD1. This CDR3 has 13 amino acids. CDR1 and CDR2 from the germline V gene are GTSNPN and SVGIG (reference sequence). Trimming removed 1 base from V and 8 bases from J; junction bases left unmatched: 5. Here the CDR3 reads CAWSEQGPDEQFF. The DNA for the CDR3 is TGTGCCTGGAGTGAACAGGGGCCCGATGAGCAGTTCTTC.

The V gene is TRBV4-1, the J gene TRBJ2-7; TRBD1 matches 10 bases. The ends lost 1 base at V and 4 bases at J; junction bases unmatched: 7. In germline, CDR1 is MGHRA, CDR2 YSYEKL. The length of the CDR3 is 16 residues. CDR3 protein: CASSQVARTGGYEQYF. The CDR3 DNA sequence: TGCGCCAGCAGCCAAGTTGCCCGGACAGGGGGATACGAGCAGTACTTC.

This clone was recorded only once. The CDR3 DNA follows: TGTGCCACCAGGGACATGACAGCTTACACCGGGGAGCTGTTTTTT. Its protein product is CATRDMTAYTGELFF. The chain uses TRBV15 and TRBJ2-2; maybe TRBD1 (5 bases). Germline V gives CDR1 LNHNV, CDR2 YYDKDF (reference sequence). V was cut by 6 bases and J by 3 bases, with 14 bases left in between. The CDR3 contains 15 residues. The full variable domain, rest sourced from reference TRBV15 and TRBJ2-2, is DAMVIQNPRYQVTQFGKPVTLSCSQTLNHNVMYWYQQKSSQAPKLLFHYYDKDFNNEADTPDNFQSRRPNTSFCFLDIRSPGLGDTAMYLCATRDMTAYTGELFFGEGSRLTVL.

This rearrangement joins TRBV2 to TRBJ1-3; unclear D gene. CDR1 and CDR2 (germline): SNHLY, FYNNEI. The CDR3 is 14 amino acids. V was clipped by 2 bases and J by 2 bases, with 7 bases between them. CDR3 bases: TGTGCCAGCAGTGAACCTGGGACTGGAAACACCATATATTTT. Its translation: CASSEPGTGNTIYF.

The gene calls are TRBV5-4 and TRBJ2-3; possibly TRBD1 or TRBD2 for D (5 bases each). Germline V gene data show CDR1 as SGHNT and CDR2 as YYREEE (reference sequence). V was pared by 3 bases and J by 2 bases, with 13 bases between. The CDR3 spans 15 residues. CDR3 bases: TGTGCCAGCAGCTCTCCCCCGGGGACCACAGATACGCAGTATTTT. Protein product: CASSSPPGTTDTQYF.

This clone occurred once. This chain links TRBV18 with TRBJ2-7, with TRBD1 matching 7 bases. CDR3 size: 16 residues. Trimming cost V 3 bases and J 4 bases; bases outside gene matches: 12. CDR1 is KGHSH, CDR2 LQKENI, per germline. The CDR3 is CASSPADPDRSYEQYF. The CDR3 DNA sequence: TGTGCCAGCTCACCCGCCGACCCGGACAGGTCTTACGAGCAGTACTTC. Full variable domain (outside the CDR3, taken from reference TRBV18 and TRBJ2-7): NAGVMQNPRHLVRRRGQEARLRCSPMKGHSHVYWYRQLPEEGLKFMVYLQKENIIDESGMPKERFSAEFPKEGPSILRIQQVVRGDSAAYFCASSPADPDRSYEQYFGPGTRLTVT.

V usage is TRBV19 and J usage is TRBJ1-1; 7 bases are a match to TRBD1. V shed 8 bases and J 4 bases; nucleotides not matched to a gene: 4. CDR3 length equals 12 residues. Germline loops: CDR1 LNHDA, CDR2 SQIVND (reference sequence). CDR3 DNA sequence: TGTGCCAGTCGACAGGGTTTCACTGAAGCTTTCTTT. Amino acid sequence: CASRQGFTEAFF.

V usage is TRBV27 and J usage is TRBJ1-1, with 9 bases aligning to TRBD1. The trim removed 4 bases at V and 7 bases at J, leaving 4 bases unmatched. Germline CDR1 MNHEY, CDR2 SMNVEV (reference sequence). CDR3 length: 13 amino acids. CDR3: CASSSTGGIEAFF. DNA for the CDR3: TGTGCCAGCAGTTCAACAGGGGGCATTGAAGCTTTCTTT.